Reported below is one T cell receptor (beta chain). The target antigen is unknown. CDR3 size: 15 residues. Trimming removed 1 base from V and 3 bases from J, with 14 bases in between. CDR1 is SGHRS, CDR2 YFSETQ, per germline. This record belongs to a study of PD-1 blockade in mismatch repair-deficient tumors. Study-wide results and caveats: Tumor-resident clones, often absent from pretreatment blood, expanded after pembrolizumab and then contracted.

Some clones are missing from TCRdb's copy, which holds only in-frame ones; the method was immunoSEQ multiplex PCR. Of tens of thousands of clones listed, approximately 88% are singletons. Every patient had mismatch repair deficiency by PCR or immunohistochemistry. TCR sequencing covered a few patients who responded to pembrolizumab. The chain carries TRBV5-1 and TRBJ2-7; D is unresolved. The source of this sequence is an adult with mismatch repair-deficient cancer. This specimen was peripheral blood, taken 52 weeks after starting pembrolizumab. CDR3 DNA sequence: TGCGCCAGCAGCTTGATGTTATCCGGGTTCTACGAGCAGTACTTC. This codes for CASSLMLSGFYEQYF.